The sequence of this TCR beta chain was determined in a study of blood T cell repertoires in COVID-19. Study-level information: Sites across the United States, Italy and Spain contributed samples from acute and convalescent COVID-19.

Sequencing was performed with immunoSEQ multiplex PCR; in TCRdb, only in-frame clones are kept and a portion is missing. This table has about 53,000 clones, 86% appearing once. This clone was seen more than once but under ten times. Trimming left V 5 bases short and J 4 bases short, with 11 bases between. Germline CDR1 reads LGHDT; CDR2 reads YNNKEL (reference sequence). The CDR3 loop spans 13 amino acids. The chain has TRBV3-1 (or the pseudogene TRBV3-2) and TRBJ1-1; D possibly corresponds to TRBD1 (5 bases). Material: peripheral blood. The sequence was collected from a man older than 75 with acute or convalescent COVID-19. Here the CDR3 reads CASSAQGSTEAFF. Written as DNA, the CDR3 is TGTGCCAGCAGCGCGCAGGGCTCCACTGAAGCTTTCTTT.